Sequencing of this TCR beta chain was carried out in a study of cytotoxic CD8 clonotypes in ibrutinib-treated CLL. Study context: Response specimens were obtained following a median treatment duration of roughly 12 months, with a range of 6 to 36.

Study results and limitations: Starting clonality was above that of age-matched healthy donors and tracked circulating CD8+ T-cell counts. Sustained-remission and progressing patients' sampling times differed.

Regarding this clone: Its antigen is currently unknown.

The intended depth for sequencing was 1 in 200,000 to 1 in 1 million T cells. TCRdb keeps only in-frame clones here, not all; method: immunoSEQ multiplex PCR. The data contain some 200,000 clones, just over 70% of them seen just once; the ten biggest clones take up approximately 6.3%. V shed 2 bases and J shed 0 bases, with 11 bases lying between them. The CDR3 has 15 amino acids. Germline CDR1 GTSNPN, CDR2 SVGIG (reference sequence). The chain couples TRBV30 to TRBJ2-4; the D is unclear. The material sequenced was PBMCs, taken after 12 months of ibrutinib treatment. This sequence originates from a human donor with chronic lymphocytic leukemia. CDR3 region: CAWSTALIAKNIQYF. The CDR3 DNA reads TGTGCCTGGAGTACCGCCCTGATAGCCAAAAACATTCAGTACTTC.